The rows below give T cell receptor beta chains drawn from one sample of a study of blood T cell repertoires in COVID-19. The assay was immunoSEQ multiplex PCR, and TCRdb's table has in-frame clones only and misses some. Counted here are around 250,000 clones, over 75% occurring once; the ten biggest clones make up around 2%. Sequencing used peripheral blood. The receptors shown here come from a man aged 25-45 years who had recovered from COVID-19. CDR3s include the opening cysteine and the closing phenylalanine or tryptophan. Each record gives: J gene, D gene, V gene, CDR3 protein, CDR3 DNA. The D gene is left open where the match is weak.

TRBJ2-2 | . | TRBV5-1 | CASSPRVPNTGELFF | TGCGCCAGCAGCCCCAGGGTCCCGAACACCGGGGAGCTGTTTTTT
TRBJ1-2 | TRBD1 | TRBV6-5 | CASRRTGGDGYTF | TGTGCCAGCAGGAGGACAGGGGGCGATGGCTACACCTTC
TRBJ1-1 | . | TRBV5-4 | CASSLDSGVAFF | TGTGCCAGCAGCTTGGACTCAGGGGTAGCTTTCTTT
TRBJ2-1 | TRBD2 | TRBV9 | CASSARRGGTPNEQFF | TGTGCCAGCAGCGCCCGTCGGGGAGGGACCCCCAATGAGCAGTTCTTC
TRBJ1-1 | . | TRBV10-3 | CAISEGGMNTEAFF | TGTGCCATCAGTGAGGGCGGGATGAACACTGAAGCTTTCTTT
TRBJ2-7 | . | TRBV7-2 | CASNRGGSEQYF | TGTGCCAGCAACAGGGGAGGTTCCGAGCAGTACTTC
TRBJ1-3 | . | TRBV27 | CASRQGTSGNTIYF | TGTGCCAGCAGACAGGGAACCTCTGGAAACACCATATATTTT
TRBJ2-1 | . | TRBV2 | CASSGLTSYNEQFF | TGTGCCAGCAGTGGACTGACCTCCTACAATGAGCAGTTCTTC
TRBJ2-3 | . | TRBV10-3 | CAISESSSSGAEAHRVTDTQYF | TGTGCCATCAGTGAGTCGAGTTCTTCCGGAGCGGAGGCACACCGGGTAACAGATACGCAGTATTTT
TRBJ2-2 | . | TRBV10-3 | CAISPSPTGELFF | TGTGCCATCAGCCCTTCCCCCACCGGGGAGCTGTTTTTT
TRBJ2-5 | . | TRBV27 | CASSTSTGMGETQYF | TGTGCCAGCAGTACATCAACAGGGATGGGAGAGACCCAGTACTTC